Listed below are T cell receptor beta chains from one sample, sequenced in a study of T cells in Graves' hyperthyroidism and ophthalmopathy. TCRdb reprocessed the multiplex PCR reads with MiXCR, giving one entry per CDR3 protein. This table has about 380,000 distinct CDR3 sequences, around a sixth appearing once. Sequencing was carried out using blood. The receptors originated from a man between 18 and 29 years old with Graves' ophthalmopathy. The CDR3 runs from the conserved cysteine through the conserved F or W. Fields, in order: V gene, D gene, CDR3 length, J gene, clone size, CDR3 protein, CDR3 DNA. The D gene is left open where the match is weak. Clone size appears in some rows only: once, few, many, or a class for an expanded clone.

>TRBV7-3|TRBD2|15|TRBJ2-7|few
CASSAGGGYGNEQYF
TGTGCCAGCAGCGCCGGGGGGGGGTACGGCAACGAGCAGTACTTC
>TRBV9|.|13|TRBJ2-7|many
CASSADSSYEQYF
TGTGCCAGCAGCGCGGACAGTTCCTACGAGCAGTACTTC
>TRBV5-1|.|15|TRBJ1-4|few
CASSLRLDDNEKLFF
TGTGCCAGCAGCTTGCGACTGGACGATAATGAAAAACTGTTTTTT
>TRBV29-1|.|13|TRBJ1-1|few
CSVELDMNTEAFF
TGCAGCGTTGAGCTGGACATGAACACTGAAGCTTTCTTT
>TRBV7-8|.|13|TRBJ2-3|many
CASSWGGTDTQYF
TGTGCCAGCTCGTGGGGCGGTACAGATACGCAGTATTTT
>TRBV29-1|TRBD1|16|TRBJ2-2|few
CSVGDPGTGDTGELFF
TGCAGCGTTGGAGACCCCGGGACAGGGGACACCGGGGAGCTGTTTTTT
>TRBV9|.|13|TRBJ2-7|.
CASSRGGPYEQYF
TGTGCCAGCAGTAGGGGTGGGCCATACGAGCAGTACTTC
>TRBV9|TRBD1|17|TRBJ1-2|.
CASSVEGTGGYRAGYTF
TGTGCCAGCAGCGTAGAAGGGACAGGGGGCTATAGGGCGGGCTACACCTTC
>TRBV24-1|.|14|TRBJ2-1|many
CATSEQAAVNEQFF
TGTGCCACCAGTGAGCAGGCGGCGGTCAATGAGCAGTTCTTC
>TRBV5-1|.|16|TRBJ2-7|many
CASSLDPATRGYEQYF
TGCGCCAGCAGCTTGGATCCAGCAACAAGGGGCTACGAGCAGTACTTC
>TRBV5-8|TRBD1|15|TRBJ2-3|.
CASSFAQGEGDTQYF
TGTGCCAGCAGCTTTGCCCAGGGGGAAGGAGATACGCAGTATTTT
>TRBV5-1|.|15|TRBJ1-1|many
CASSLAGRGNTEAFF
TGCGCCAGCAGCTTAGCGGGGAGGGGGAACACTGAAGCTTTCTTT
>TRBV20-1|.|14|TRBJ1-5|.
CSASPGGWNQPQHF
TGCAGTGCTAGCCCTGGAGGGTGGAATCAGCCCCAGCATTTT
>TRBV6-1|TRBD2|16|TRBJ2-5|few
CASGKLPGGGQETQYF
TGTGCCAGCGGAAAATTACCGGGGGGAGGCCAAGAGACCCAGTACTTC
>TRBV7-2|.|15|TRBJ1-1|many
CASSLWGRGYTEAFF
TGTGCCAGCAGCTTATGGGGGCGCGGTTACACTGAAGCTTTCTTT
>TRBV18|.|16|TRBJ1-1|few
CASSPGLIGMNTEAFF
TGTGCCAGCTCACCCGGCCTGATAGGGATGAACACTGAAGCTTTCTTT
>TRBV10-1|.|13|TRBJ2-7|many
CASGDIKSYEQYF
TGCGCCAGCGGGGACATAAAATCCTACGAGCAGTACTTC
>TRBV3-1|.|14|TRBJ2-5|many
CASSQGRRIETQYF
TGTGCCAGCAGCCAGGGACGGAGGATAGAGACCCAGTACTTC
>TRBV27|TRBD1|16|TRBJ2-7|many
CASSLRMDRGAYEQYF
TGTGCCAGCAGCCTAAGAATGGACAGGGGGGCGTACGAGCAGTACTTC
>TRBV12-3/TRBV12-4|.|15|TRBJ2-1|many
CASSPRDSVDNEQFF
TGTGCCAGCAGCCCCCGGGACTCGGTAGACAATGAGCAGTTCTTC
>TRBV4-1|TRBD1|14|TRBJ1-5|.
CASSPRQGDQPQHF
TGCGCCAGCAGCCCCCGACAGGGGGATCAGCCCCAGCATTTT
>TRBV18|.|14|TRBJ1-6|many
CASSRTGDGSPLHF
TGTGCCAGCTCAAGGACCGGGGACGGATCACCCCTCCACTTT
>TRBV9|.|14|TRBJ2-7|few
CASSRQGGGYEQYF
TGTGCCAGCAGCCGACAGGGAGGGGGCTACGAGCAGTACTTC
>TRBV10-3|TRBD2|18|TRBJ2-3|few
CAIWSGLASGIFTDTQYF
TGTGCCATATGGAGTGGATTGGCTAGCGGAATATTCACAGATACGCAGTATTTT
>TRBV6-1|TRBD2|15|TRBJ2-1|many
CASRPGGPSYNEQFF
TGTGCCAGCAGACCGGGGGGGCCCTCCTACAATGAGCAGTTCTTC
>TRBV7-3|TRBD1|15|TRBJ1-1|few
CASSSWGQVNTEAFF
TGTGCCAGCAGCTCCTGGGGACAGGTTAACACTGAAGCTTTCTTT
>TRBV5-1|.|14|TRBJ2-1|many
CASSLAETYNEQFF
TGCGCCAGCAGCTTGGCGGAGACCTACAATGAGCAGTTCTTC
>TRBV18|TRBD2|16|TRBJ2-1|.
CASSDVTSGAHNEQFF
TGTGCCAGCTCCGATGTGACTAGCGGGGCGCACAATGAGCAGTTCTTC
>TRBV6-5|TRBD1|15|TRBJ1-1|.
CASSYSSRGLTEAFF
TGTGCCAGCAGTTACTCATCCAGGGGGTTGACTGAAGCTTTCTTT
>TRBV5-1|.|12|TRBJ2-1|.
CASTYSDNEQFF
TGCGCCAGCACCTACTCGGACAATGAGCAGTTCTTC
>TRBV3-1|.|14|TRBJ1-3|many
CASSQVRSGNTIYF
TGTGCCAGCAGCCAAGTGCGCTCTGGAAACACCATATATTTT
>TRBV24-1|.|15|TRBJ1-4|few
CATSDRVGANEKLFF
TGTGCCACCAGTGATCGGGTCGGAGCTAATGAAAAACTGTTTTTT
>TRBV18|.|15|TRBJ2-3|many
CASSPAALITDTQYF
TGTGCCAGCTCACCGGCCGCCCTGATCACAGATACGCAGTATTTT
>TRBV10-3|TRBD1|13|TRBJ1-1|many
CAIRGQQNTEAFF
TGTGCCATCAGGGGACAGCAGAACACTGAAGCTTTCTTT
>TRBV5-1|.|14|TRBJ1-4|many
CASSSETHNEKLFF
TGCGCCAGCAGCTCCGAGACACATAATGAAAAACTGTTTTTT
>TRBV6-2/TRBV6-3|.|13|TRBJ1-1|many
CASSYHWNTEAFF
TGTGCCAGCAGTTACCATTGGAACACTGAAGCTTTCTTT
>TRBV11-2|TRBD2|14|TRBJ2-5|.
CASSPQSSGGTQYF
TGTGCCAGCAGCCCCCAGAGTAGCGGGGGGACCCAGTACTTC
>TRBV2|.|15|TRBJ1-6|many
CASSEGAGDTTPLHF
TGTGCCAGCAGTGAAGGGGCAGGGGATACGACACCCCTCCACTTT
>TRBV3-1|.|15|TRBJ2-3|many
CASSQNVPSTDTQYF
TGTGCCAGCAGCCAAAATGTTCCTAGCACAGATACGCAGTATTTT
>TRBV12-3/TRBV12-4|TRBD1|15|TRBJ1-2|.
CASSPPGQGVNGYTF
TGTGCCAGCAGTCCCCCGGGACAGGGGGTTAATGGCTACACCTTC
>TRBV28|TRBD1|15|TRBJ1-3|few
CARTGGLPGGNTIYF
TGTGCTAGGACAGGGGGCCTCCCGGGTGGAAACACCATATATTTT
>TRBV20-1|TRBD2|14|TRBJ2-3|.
CSAISGGITDTQYF
TGCAGTGCTATATCGGGGGGGATTACAGATACGCAGTATTTT
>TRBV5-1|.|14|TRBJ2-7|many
CASSLAGGSYEQYF
TGTGCCAGCAGTTTGGCGGGTGGCTCCTACGAGCAGTACTTC
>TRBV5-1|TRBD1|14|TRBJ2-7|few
CASSAGTGLYEQYF
TGCGCCAGCAGCGCCGGGACAGGGTTGTACGAGCAGTACTTC
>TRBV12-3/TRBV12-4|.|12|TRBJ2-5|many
CASTGSGETQYF
TGTGCCAGCACGGGGTCCGGAGAGACCCAGTACTTC
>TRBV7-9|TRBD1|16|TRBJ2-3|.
CASSSARPTGVDTQYF
TGTGCCAGCAGCTCGGCCCGCCCAACAGGGGTAGATACGCAGTATTTT
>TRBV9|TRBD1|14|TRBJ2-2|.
CASGQGAGTGELFF
TGTGCCAGCGGACAGGGGGCGGGCACCGGGGAGCTGTTTTTT
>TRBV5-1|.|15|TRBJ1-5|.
CASSLNEGSNQPQHF
TGCGCCAGCAGCTTGAATGAGGGTAGCAATCAGCCCCAGCATTTT
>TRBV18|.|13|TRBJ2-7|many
CASSPRPGYEQYF
TGTGCCAGCTCACCCCGTCCGGGATACGAGCAGTACTTC
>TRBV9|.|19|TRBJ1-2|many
CASSVGGGGGLAKEYGYTF
TGTGCCAGCAGCGTAGGAGGCGGAGGGGGTCTTGCTAAGGAGTATGGCTACACCTTC
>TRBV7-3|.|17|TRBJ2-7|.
CASSLFVSWCFTYEQYF
TGTGCCAGCAGCTTATTCGTATCCTGGTGTTTCACCTACGAGCAGTACTTC